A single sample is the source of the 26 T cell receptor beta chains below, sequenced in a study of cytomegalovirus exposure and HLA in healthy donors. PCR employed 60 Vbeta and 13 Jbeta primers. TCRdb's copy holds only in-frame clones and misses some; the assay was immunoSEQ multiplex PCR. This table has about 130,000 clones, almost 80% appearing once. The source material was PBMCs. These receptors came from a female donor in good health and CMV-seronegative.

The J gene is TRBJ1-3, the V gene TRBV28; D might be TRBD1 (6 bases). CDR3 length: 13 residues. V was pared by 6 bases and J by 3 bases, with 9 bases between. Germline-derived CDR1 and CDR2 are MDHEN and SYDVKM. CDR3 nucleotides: TGTGCCAGCAGCCCAGGGGTTGGAAACACCATATATTTT. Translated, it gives CASSPGVGNTIYF.

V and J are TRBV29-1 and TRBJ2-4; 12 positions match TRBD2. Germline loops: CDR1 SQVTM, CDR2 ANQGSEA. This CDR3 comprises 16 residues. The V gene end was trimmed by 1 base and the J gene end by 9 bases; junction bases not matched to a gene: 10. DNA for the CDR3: TGCAGCGTTGAAGGAAGTCTAGCGGGAGGGCCGGGCATTCAGTACTTC. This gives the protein CSVEGSLAGGPGIQYF.

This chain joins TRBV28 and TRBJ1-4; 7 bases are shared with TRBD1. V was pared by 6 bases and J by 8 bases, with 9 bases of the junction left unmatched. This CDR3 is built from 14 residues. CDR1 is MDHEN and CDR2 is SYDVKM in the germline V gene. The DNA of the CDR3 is TGTGCCAGCAGGGAACAGGGGATGGTGGAAAAACTGTTTTTT. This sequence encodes CASREQGMVEKLFF.

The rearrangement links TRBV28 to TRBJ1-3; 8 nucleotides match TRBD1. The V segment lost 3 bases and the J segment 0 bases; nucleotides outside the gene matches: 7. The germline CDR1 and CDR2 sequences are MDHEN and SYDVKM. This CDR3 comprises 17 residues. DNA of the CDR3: TGTGCCAGCAGTTTCTCAGGGGGCTATGGCTCTGGAAACACCATATATTTT. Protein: CASSFSGGYGSGNTIYF.

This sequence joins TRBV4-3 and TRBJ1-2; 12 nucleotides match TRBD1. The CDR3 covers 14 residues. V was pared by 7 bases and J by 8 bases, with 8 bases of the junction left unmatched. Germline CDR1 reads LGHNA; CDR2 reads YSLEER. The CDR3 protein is CASTPGQGAGGYTF. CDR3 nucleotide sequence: TGCGCCAGCACCCCGGGACAGGGGGCCGGGGGCTACACCTTC.

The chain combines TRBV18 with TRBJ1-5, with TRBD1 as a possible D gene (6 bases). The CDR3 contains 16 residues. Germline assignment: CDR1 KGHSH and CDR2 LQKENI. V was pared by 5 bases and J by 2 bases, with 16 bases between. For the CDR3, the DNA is TGTGCCAGCTCAGCGCAATATAGGACAGGCAATCAGCCCCAGCATTTT. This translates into CASSAQYRTGNQPQHF.

The CDR3 sequence is CASSPQQGTAFF. CDR3 nucleotide sequence: TGTGCCAGCAGCCCTCAACAGGGTACAGCTTTCTTT. The J gene is TRBJ1-1, the V gene TRBV7-9; weak D call: TRBD1 (6 bases). The length of the CDR3 is 12 residues. V was shortened by 5 bases and J by 10 bases, with 14 bases between the two germline ends. Germline V gene sequence: CDR1 SEHNR, CDR2 FQNEAQ (reference sequence).

CDR3 DNA sequence: TGTGCCAGTGGGGAAGGGACAGCGCGACCTGGGGCCAACGTCCTGACTTTC. Its translation: CASGEGTARPGANVLTF. This chain joins TRBV19 and TRBJ2-6; 7 bases map to TRBD1. This CDR3 has 17 amino acids. From germline, CDR1 is LNHDA and CDR2 SQIVND (reference sequence). The V segment lost 8 bases and the J segment 2 bases; nucleotides outside the gene matches: 12.

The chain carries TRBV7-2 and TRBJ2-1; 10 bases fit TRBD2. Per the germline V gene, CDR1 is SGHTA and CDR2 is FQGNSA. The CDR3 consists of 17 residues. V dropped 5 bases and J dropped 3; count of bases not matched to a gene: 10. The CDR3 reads CASSQLKGLAIYNEQFF. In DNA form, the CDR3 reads TGTGCCAGCAGCCAACTCAAGGGACTAGCGATCTACAATGAGCAGTTCTTC.

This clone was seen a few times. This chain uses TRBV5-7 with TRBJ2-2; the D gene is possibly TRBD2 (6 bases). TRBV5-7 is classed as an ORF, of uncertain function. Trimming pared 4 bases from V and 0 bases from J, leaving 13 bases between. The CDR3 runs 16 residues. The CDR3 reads CASSVYLAPNTGELFF. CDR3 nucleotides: TGTGCCAGCAGCGTCTACCTAGCGCCGAACACCGGGGAGCTGTTTTTT.

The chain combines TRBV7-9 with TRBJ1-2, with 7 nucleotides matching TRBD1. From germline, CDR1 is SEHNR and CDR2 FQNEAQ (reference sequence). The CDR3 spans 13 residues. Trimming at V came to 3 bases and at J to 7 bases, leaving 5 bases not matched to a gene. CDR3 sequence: CASSFGTDIGYTF. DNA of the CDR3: TGTGCCAGCAGCTTTGGGACAGATATTGGCTACACCTTC.

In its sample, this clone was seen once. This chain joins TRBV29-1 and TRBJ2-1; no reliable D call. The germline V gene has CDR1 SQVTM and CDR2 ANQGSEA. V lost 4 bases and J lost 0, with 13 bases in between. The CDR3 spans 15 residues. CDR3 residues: CSVGSASSSYNEQFF. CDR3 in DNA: TGCAGCGTTGGGTCCGCATCGAGCTCCTACAATGAGCAGTTCTTC.

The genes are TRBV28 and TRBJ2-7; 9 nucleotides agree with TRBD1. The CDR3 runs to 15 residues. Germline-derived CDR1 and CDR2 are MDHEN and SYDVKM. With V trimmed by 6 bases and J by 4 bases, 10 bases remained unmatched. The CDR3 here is CASSTLGTGSYEQYF. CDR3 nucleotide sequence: TGTGCCAGCAGCACTTTAGGGACAGGGTCTTACGAGCAGTACTTC.

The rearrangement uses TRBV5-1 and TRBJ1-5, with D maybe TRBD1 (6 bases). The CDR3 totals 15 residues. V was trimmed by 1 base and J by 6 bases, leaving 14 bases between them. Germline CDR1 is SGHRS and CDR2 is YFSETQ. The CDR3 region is CASSLSGQWSQPQHF. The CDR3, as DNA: TGCGCCAGCAGCTTGTCTGGACAGTGGAGTCAGCCCCAGCATTTT.

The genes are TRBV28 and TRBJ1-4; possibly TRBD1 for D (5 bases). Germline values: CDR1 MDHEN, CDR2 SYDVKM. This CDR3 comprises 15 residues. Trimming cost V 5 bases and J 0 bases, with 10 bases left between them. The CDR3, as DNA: TGTGCCAGCAGTATCAGGACATCAACTAATGAAAAACTGTTTTTT. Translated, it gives CASSIRTSTNEKLFF.

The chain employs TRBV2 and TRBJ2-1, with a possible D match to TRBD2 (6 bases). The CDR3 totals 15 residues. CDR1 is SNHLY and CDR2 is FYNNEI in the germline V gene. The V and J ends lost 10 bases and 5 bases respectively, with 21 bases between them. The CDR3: CATAPEDYTNNEQFF. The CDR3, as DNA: TGTGCCACCGCTCCGGAGGACTACACAAACAATGAGCAGTTCTTC. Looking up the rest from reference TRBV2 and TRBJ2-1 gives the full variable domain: EPEVTQTPSHQVTQMGQEVILRCVPISNHLYFYWYRQILGQKVEFLVSFYNNEISEKSEIFDDQFSVERPDGSNFTLKIRSTKLEDSAMYFCATAPEDYTNNEQFFGPGTRLTVL.

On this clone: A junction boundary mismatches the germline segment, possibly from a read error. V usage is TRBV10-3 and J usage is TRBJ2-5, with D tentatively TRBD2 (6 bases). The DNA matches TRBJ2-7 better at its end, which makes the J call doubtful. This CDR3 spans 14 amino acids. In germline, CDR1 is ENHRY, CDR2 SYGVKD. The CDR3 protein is CAITETLASREQYF. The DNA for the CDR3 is TGTGCCATCACTGAGACACTAGCTTCGCGCGAGCAGTACTTC.

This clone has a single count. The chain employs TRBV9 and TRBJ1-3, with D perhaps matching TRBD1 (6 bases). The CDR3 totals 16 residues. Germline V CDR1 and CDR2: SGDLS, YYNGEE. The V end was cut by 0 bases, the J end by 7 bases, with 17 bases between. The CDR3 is CASSVEGGGRRNTIYF. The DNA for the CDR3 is TGTGCCAGCAGCGTAGAAGGTGGGGGCAGGAGGAACACCATATATTTT.

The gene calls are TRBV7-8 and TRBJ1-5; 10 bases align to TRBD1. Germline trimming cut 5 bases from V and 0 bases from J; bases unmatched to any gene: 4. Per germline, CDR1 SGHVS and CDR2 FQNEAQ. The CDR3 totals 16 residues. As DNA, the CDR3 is TGTGCCAGCAGCCTGTGGGACAGGGGTAGCAATCAGCCCCAGCATTTT. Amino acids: CASSLWDRGSNQPQHF.

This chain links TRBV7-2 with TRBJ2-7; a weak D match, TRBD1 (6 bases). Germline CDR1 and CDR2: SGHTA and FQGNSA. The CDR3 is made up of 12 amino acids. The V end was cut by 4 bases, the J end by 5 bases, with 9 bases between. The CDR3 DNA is TGTGCCAGCAGCTATACAGGGCACGAGCAGTACTTC. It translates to CASSYTGHEQYF.

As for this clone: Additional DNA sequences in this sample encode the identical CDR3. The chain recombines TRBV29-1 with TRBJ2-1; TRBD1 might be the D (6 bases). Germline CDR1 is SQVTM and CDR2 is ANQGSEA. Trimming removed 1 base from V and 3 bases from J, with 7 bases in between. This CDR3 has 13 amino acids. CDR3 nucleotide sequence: TGCAGCGTTGAAGGGACAGACTACAATGAGCAGTTCTTC. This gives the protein CSVEGTDYNEQFF.

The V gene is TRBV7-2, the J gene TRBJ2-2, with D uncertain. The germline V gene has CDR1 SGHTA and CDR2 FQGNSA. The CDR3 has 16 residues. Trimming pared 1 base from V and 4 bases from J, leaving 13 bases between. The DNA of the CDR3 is TGTGCCAGCAGCTTAGAATATAGCATTGCCACCGGGGAGCTGTTTTTT. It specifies CASSLEYSIATGELFF.

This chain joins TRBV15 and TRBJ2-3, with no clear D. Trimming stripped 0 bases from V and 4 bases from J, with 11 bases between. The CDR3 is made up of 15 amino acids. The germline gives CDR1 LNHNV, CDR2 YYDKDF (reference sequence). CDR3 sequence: CATSRDSVRADTQYF. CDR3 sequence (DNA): TGTGCCACCAGCAGAGATTCGGTCCGGGCAGATACGCAGTATTTT.

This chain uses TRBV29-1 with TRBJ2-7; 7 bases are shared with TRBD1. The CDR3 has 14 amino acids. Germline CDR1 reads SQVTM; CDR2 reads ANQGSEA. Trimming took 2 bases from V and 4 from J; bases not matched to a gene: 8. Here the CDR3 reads CSVEISRDSYEQYF. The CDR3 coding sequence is TGCAGCGTTGAAATTAGTCGGGACAGTTACGAGCAGTACTTC.

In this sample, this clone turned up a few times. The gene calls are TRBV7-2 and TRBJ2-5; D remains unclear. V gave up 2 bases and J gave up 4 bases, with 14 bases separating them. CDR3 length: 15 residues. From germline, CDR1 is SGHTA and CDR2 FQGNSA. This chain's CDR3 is CASSLNLLFGETQYF. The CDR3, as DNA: TGTGCCAGCAGCTTAAACCTCCTGTTCGGAGAGACCCAGTACTTC.

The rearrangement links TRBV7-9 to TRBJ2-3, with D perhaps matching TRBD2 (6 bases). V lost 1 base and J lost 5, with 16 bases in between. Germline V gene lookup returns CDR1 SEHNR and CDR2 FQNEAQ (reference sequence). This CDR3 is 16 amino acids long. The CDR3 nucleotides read TGTGCCAGCAGCTTAGTGGCTAGCGCCTATGGAGATACGCAGTATTTT. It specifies CASSLVASAYGDTQYF. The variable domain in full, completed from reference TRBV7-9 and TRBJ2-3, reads DTGVSQNPRHKITKRGQNVTFRCDPISEHNRLYWYRQTLGQGPEFLTYFQNEAQLEKSRLLSDRFSAERPKGSFSTLEIQRTEQGDSAMYLCASSLVASAYGDTQYFGPGTRLTVL.